This is a list of T cell receptor beta chains from one sample in a study of shared clonotypes between healthy human individuals. TCRdb keeps only in-frame clones here, not all; method: immunoSEQ multiplex PCR. The sample holds about 2.1 million clones, 90% to 95% seen once. Sequencing was done on a sample of naive CD8+ T cells from PBMCs. Receptors originate from a man between 18 and 35 years old in good health. Some clones in this sample may be carry-over from other donors' samples. The conserved cysteine and the conserved F or W are not part of the CDR3 here.

j_call: TRBJ1-1
v_call: TRBV4-1
cdr3_aa: ASSARTGSEAF

j_call: TRBJ2-2
v_call: TRBV4-2
cdr3_aa: ASSQVPDLTGELF

j_call: TRBJ2-5
v_call: TRBV7-2
cdr3_aa: ASSTRTGQGAEAETQY

j_call: TRBJ1-1
v_call: TRBV10-3
cdr3_aa: AISSRVRTPEVRNTEAF

j_call: TRBJ2-7
v_call: TRBV9
cdr3_aa: ASSPASTYEQY

j_call: TRBJ2-7
v_call: TRBV5-1
cdr3_aa: ASSEWDRSNEQY

j_call: TRBJ1-2
v_call: TRBV6-6
cdr3_aa: ASRDLGYT

j_call: TRBJ2-1
v_call: TRBV19
cdr3_aa: ASSIGLAGGDEQF

j_call: TRBJ2-1
v_call: TRBV2
cdr3_aa: ARALEIAGANNEQF

j_call: TRBJ2-7
v_call: TRBV5-5
cdr3_aa: ASSFSEKSYEQY

j_call: TRBJ1-2
v_call: TRBV30
cdr3_aa: AWTPGGSYGYT

j_call: TRBJ1-4
v_call: TRBV4-3
cdr3_aa: ASSQRIAVDSNEKLF

j_call: TRBJ1-2
v_call: TRBV5-6
cdr3_aa: ASSREGRVNYGYT

j_call: TRBJ1-5
v_call: TRBV27
cdr3_aa: ASSSSFGDSNQPQH

j_call: TRBJ2-7
v_call: TRBV7-9
cdr3_aa: ASSLGIGGQQY

j_call: TRBJ2-7
v_call: TRBV9
cdr3_aa: ASSPTGNLNYEQY

j_call: TRBJ1-1
v_call: TRBV28
cdr3_aa: ASSPPDRGTEAF

j_call: TRBJ1-1
v_call: TRBV5-4
cdr3_aa: ASSRGRSMNTEAF

j_call: TRBJ2-7
v_call: TRBV7-9
cdr3_aa: ASSHRDRVYEQY

j_call: TRBJ1-4
v_call: TRBV15
cdr3_aa: ATSRVDRGPANEKLF

j_call: TRBJ1-2
v_call: TRBV9
cdr3_aa: ASSVEGNLAYGYT

j_call: TRBJ1-1
v_call: TRBV6-6
cdr3_aa: ASSSPSSYTEAF

j_call: TRBJ1-2
v_call: TRBV27
cdr3_aa: ASSLSSDYYGYT